The present TCR beta chain was sequenced within a study of shared clonotypes between healthy human individuals. About the research overall: Each donor contributed plates that comprised three CD4 naive, three CD4 memory, two CD8 naive and one CD8 memory.

Remarks on this clone: The antigen is undetermined.

The repertoire was sequenced with immunoSEQ multiplex PCR; TCRdb's copy has only in-frame clones and lacks some. The top ten clones hold approximately 1.8% of a sample with under 750,000 clones, 72% of them seen once. Germline assignment: CDR1 MDHEN and CDR2 SYDVKM. V was pared by 3 bases and J by 4 bases, with 6 bases between. The CDR3 loop spans 12 amino acids. Study-level results: Some clonotypes were shared by all four sorted-subset donors, while others were not shared. The non-shared ones had lower generation probabilities than the shared ones. Sequencing depth was a factor that was expected to affect clonotype sharing among donors.

The chain recombines TRBV28 with TRBJ1-2; unclear D gene. The receptor comes from a woman younger than 45 in good health. Source material: memory CD4+ T cells sorted from blood. The sample's subset: CD45RA-negative fraction. Here the CDR3 DNA reads TGTGCCAGCAGTTTTACCTCCTATGGCTACACCTTC. This gives the protein CASSFTSYGYTF.